This T cell receptor beta chain stems from a study of CD8 T cells in ankylosing spondylitis. The CDR3 loop spans 13 amino acids. Germline V lookup: CDR1 MNHEY, CDR2 SVGAGI. V dropped 7 bases and J dropped 3; count of bases not matched to a gene: 4. Using its own MiXCR run on the 5' RACE reads, TCRdb lists one record per CDR3 protein. The data contain 150,000 to 200,000 distinct CDR3 sequences, 15% to 20% of them singletons. The sample was blood, either unsorted or a sorted T cell fraction (not recorded which). The chain couples TRBV6-5 to TRBJ2-3, with 7 bases that match TRBD1. The receptor was isolated from a male donor under 30 with ankylosing spondylitis or in good health (not recorded which). In DNA form, the CDR3 reads TGTGCCAGCATAAGACAGGGAACAGATACGCAGTATTTT. Translation gives CASIRQGTDTQYF.